The source of this T cell receptor (beta chain) is a study of OX40 agonist ivuxolimab in advanced cancers. The table came from immunoSEQ multiplex PCR; TCRdb's copy has only in-frame clones and leaves some out. The sample yields about 66,000 clones, around 85% seen once. The TCR originated in an adult with an advanced solid tumor such as melanoma, head and neck, liver or kidney cancer. This specimen was CD4+ or CD8+ T cells sorted from blood, taken in a trial of the OX40 agonist ivuxolimab.

CDR3 in DNA: TGTGCCAGCTCACCAGGACAGGCCGGGGGAGCTGAAGCTTTCTTT. It is translated as CASSPGQAGGAEAFF. The chain employs TRBV18 and TRBJ1-1; 7 nucleotides align to TRBD1. J was trimmed by 6 bases and V by 2 bases; bases with no gene match: 9. CDR1 and CDR2 from the germline V gene are KGHSH and LQKENI. The CDR3 contains 15 residues.